These 27 T cell receptor beta chains originate from one sample sequenced in a study of T cells in Graves' hyperthyroidism and ophthalmopathy. From RNA transcripts, TCR beta CDR3 regions were amplified. The TCR CDR3 first-round RT-PCR relied on the HTBI primer set. TCRdb fed the multiplex PCR reads into MiXCR, producing one record per CDR3 protein. The data contain 600,000 or so distinct CDR3 sequences, 15% to 20% of them singletons. Sequencing input: blood. The receptors stem from a young woman with Graves' hyperthyroidism.

This clonotype was picked up a small number of times. The chain combines TRBV4-3 with TRBJ2-7; 8 bases align to TRBD2. Germline loops: CDR1 LGHNA, CDR2 YSLEER. The CDR3 consists of 15 residues. Unmatched junction bases numbered 5, after V lost 0 bases and J lost 4 bases. CDR3 loop: CASSQDAGLAYEQYF. CDR3 nucleotides: TGCGCCAGCAGCCAAGATGCAGGACTAGCATACGAGCAGTACTTC.

This clonotype was seen a handful of times. This rearrangement joins TRBV6-1 to TRBJ2-2, with TRBD1 matching over 9 bases. The CDR3 loop spans 15 amino acids. V lost 6 bases to trimming and J lost 6 bases; unmatched junction nucleotides: 8. Germline assignment: CDR1 MNHNS and CDR2 SASEGT. The CDR3 DNA is TGTGCCAGCAGCCCCGGGACAGGGAAGGCCGGGGAGCTGTTTTTT. Protein sequence: CASSPGTGKAGELFF.

This clonotype was seen a few times. The CDR3 reads CASSHFGTRTYEQYF. CDR3 coding DNA: TGCGCCAGCAGCCATTTCGGGACTCGGACCTACGAGCAGTACTTC. The chain recombines TRBV4-3 with TRBJ2-7; tentative D call: TRBD2 (6 bases). V lost 3 bases and J 2 bases, leaving 14 bases between the germline ends. The CDR3 extends over 15 amino acids. CDR1 is LGHNA, CDR2 YSLEER, per germline.

This clonotype appeared many times. This chain joins TRBV20-1 and TRBJ1-1; D possibly corresponds to TRBD1 (6 bases). The V end was cut by 8 bases, the J end by 11 bases, with 18 bases between. The CDR3 length is 11 residues. Germline loops: CDR1 DFQATT, CDR2 SNEGSKA (reference sequence). The CDR3 DNA sequence: TGCAGTCTCCGGTGGGGGCGGTACGCTTTCTTT. Translation: CSLRWGRYAFF.

This clonotype came up many times. The V gene is TRBV28, the J gene TRBJ2-7; D is ambiguous. Trimming pared 2 bases from V and 3 bases from J, leaving 11 bases between. The germline V gene has CDR1 MDHEN and CDR2 SYDVKM. This CDR3 spans 14 amino acids. CDR3 residues: CASSLPSGDYEQYF. The CDR3 DNA is TGTGCCAGCAGTTTACCCTCAGGAGACTACGAGCAGTACTTC.

Only a few counts were recorded for this clonotype. The rearrangement links TRBV9 to TRBJ2-7, with 7 bases aligning to TRBD2. Germline lookup yields CDR1 SGDLS and CDR2 YYNGEE. The J segment lost 5 bases and the V segment lost 2 bases, leaving 10 bases of the junction unmatched. The CDR3 extends over 15 amino acids. CDR3 residues: CASSVEGGPSNEQYF. The CDR3 nucleotides are TGTGCCAGCAGCGTCGAGGGAGGGCCCTCGAACGAGCAGTACTTC.

Worth noting for this clonotype: This clone may be a read error of a much larger clone one base away. The chain links TRBV6-2 or TRBV6-3 to TRBJ2-7; D possibly corresponds to TRBD1 (5 bases). Germline lookup yields CDR1 MNHEY and CDR2 SVGEGT. The CDR3 consists of 14 residues. Trimming left V 0 bases short and J 5 bases short, with 11 bases between. CDR3 nucleotide sequence: TGTGCCAGCAGTTACTCGGGGCAGGGCAACGAGCAGTACTTC. Its translation: CASSYSGQGNEQYF.

On this clonotype itself: Only one base separates this from a far larger clonotype, so it likely reflects a read error. This chain joins TRBV11-3 and TRBJ2-6; D gene unclear. Trimming pared 0 bases from V and 2 bases from J, leaving 2 bases between. Germline CDR1 SGHNT, CDR2 YENEEA. CDR3 length: 14 residues. CDR3 DNA: TGTGCCAGCAGCTTAGAGGCTGGGGCCAACGTCCTGACTTTC. Its translation: CASSLEAGANVLTF.

This clonotype occurred many times. The rearrangement joins TRBV18 to TRBJ2-1; 7 bases line up with TRBD2. The CDR3 is 13 amino acids. Trimming removed 3 bases from V and 6 bases from J; junction bases left unmatched: 2. Germline V gene data show CDR1 as KGHSH and CDR2 as LQKENI. Here the CDR3 reads CASSPGGVNEQFF. The CDR3 DNA follows: TGTGCCAGCTCACCGGGGGGGGTCAATGAGCAGTTCTTC.

This clonotype was counted ten times or more. The V call is TRBV20-1, the J call TRBJ1-2; 8 bases agree with TRBD1. The V gene end was trimmed by 4 bases and the J gene end by 4 bases; junction bases not matched to a gene: 8. The CDR3 is 14 amino acids. Germline V gene lookup returns CDR1 DFQATT and CDR2 SNEGSKA (reference sequence). The CDR3 loop reads CSATPGGGTYGYTF. The CDR3, as DNA: TGCAGTGCTACCCCAGGGGGCGGAACCTATGGCTACACCTTC.

This sequence joins TRBV7-2 and TRBJ1-6; D not certain. CDR1 and CDR2 (germline): SGHTA, FQGNSA. V dropped 2 bases and J dropped 4 bases, with 9 bases sitting between them. The CDR3 has 15 amino acids. The DNA for the CDR3 is TGTGCCAGCAGCTTAAGTTCCAGATATAATTCACCCCTCCACTTT. Its protein product is CASSLSSRYNSPLHF.

The chain carries TRBV19 and TRBJ2-1; D gene unclear. The V end lost 3 bases, the J end lost 2 bases, and 8 bases lay between the germline ends. The V gene's germline CDR1 is LNHDA and CDR2 SQIVND (reference sequence). The CDR3 sequence is 14 residues long. CDR3 residues: CASSMSTAYNEQFF. CDR3 coding DNA: TGTGCCAGTAGTATGAGTACGGCCTACAATGAGCAGTTCTTC.

V and J are TRBV6-1 and TRBJ1-1; no clear D. V was shortened by 5 bases and J by 0 bases, with 16 bases between the two germline ends. This CDR3 has 16 residues. Germline lookup yields CDR1 MNHNS and CDR2 SASEGT. The CDR3 DNA follows: TGTGCCAGCAGTACTAAAATTGGGCTGATGAACACTGAAGCTTTCTTT. Amino acids: CASSTKIGLMNTEAFF.

The genes are TRBV28 and TRBJ1-2; weak D call: TRBD1 (6 bases). Germline loops: CDR1 MDHEN, CDR2 SYDVKM. The CDR3 has 15 amino acids. The ends were cut back, 3 bases at V and 5 bases at J, with 16 bases in the middle. CDR3 residues: CASSFEAAGVYGYTF. CDR3 DNA sequence: TGTGCCAGCAGTTTCGAAGCGGCAGGGGTATATGGCTACACCTTC.

The chain carries TRBV25-1 and TRBJ2-5; 8 bases are a match to TRBD2. Unmatched junction bases numbered 2, after V lost 6 bases and J lost 2 bases. The CDR3 length is 13 residues. Germline V gene data show CDR1 as MGHDK and CDR2 as SYGVNS. DNA of the CDR3: TGTGCCAGCAGGGGACTAGTACAAGAGACCCAGTACTTC. It translates to CASRGLVQETQYF.

This clonotype was counted many times. The genes are TRBV12-3 or TRBV12-4 and TRBJ1-2, with 7 nucleotides matching TRBD1. The CDR3 totals 15 residues. V was pared by 6 bases and J by 9 bases, with 16 bases of the junction left unmatched. The DNA for the CDR3 is TGTGCCAGCAGCCCCCAGGGGGGGGGCTTTGTGCGCTACACCTTC. This gives the protein CASSPQGGGFVRYTF.

There are a few counts of this clonotype. V and J are TRBV7-2 and TRBJ1-4; the match to TRBD1 covers 7 bases. CDR3 length equals 16 residues. CDR1 is SGHTA and CDR2 is FQGNSA in the germline V gene. The J segment lost 2 bases and the V segment lost 5 bases, leaving 8 bases of the junction unmatched. Here the CDR3 reads CASSPQGGVTNEKLFF. The DNA for the CDR3 is TGTGCCAGCAGCCCGCAGGGGGGGGTTACTAATGAAAAACTGTTTTTT.

In its sample, this clonotype was seen many times. J is TRBJ1-5 and V is TRBV12-3 or TRBV12-4; D is uncertain. Trimming cost V 3 bases and J 3 bases, with 9 bases left between them. This CDR3 is built from 14 residues. This chain's CDR3 is CASSFRGYNQPQHF. In nucleotides, the CDR3 is TGTGCCAGCAGTTTTCGGGGTTACAATCAGCCCCAGCATTTT.

The J gene is TRBJ1-4, the V gene TRBV5-1; no definite D call. Trimming took 4 bases from V and 5 from J, leaving 12 bases between them. This CDR3 is built from 14 residues. Germline CDR1 reads SGHRS; CDR2 reads YFSETQ. CDR3 in amino acids: CASSVGSDNEKLFF. The CDR3 DNA reads TGCGCCAGCAGCGTGGGGTCCGACAATGAAAAACTGTTTTTT.

The J gene is TRBJ1-1, the V gene TRBV4-1; the D is unclear. Germline V gene lookup returns CDR1 MGHRA and CDR2 YSYEKL. This CDR3 has 14 amino acids. Trimming removed 0 bases at V and 5 bases at J, with 10 bases between. In DNA form, the CDR3 reads TGCGCCAGCAGCCAAGATCTCCCCCCGACTGAAGCTTTCTTT. Encoded protein: CASSQDLPPTEAFF.

This clonotype was detected many times. The gene calls are TRBV3-1 and TRBJ1-5; D gene ambiguous. The CDR3 runs to 15 residues. Trimming removed 0 bases at V and 1 base at J, with 7 bases between. Germline V gene lookup returns CDR1 LGHDT and CDR2 YNNKEL (reference sequence). CDR3 amino acids: CASSQDTGSNQPQHF. CDR3 sequence (DNA): TGTGCCAGCAGCCAAGACACTGGGAGCAATCAGCCCCAGCATTTT.

This clonotype turned up a few times. The chain joins TRBV28 to TRBJ2-7; 9 nucleotides agree with TRBD2. Per the germline V gene, CDR1 is MDHEN and CDR2 is SYDVKM. The CDR3 consists of 14 residues. Losses at the gene ends were 10 bases for V and 4 bases for J; bases not matched to a gene: 11. CDR3 DNA: TGTGCCACCGACCTTAGCGGGAGCCCGTACGAGCAGTACTTC. It specifies CATDLSGSPYEQYF.

Many counts were recorded for this clonotype. The chain is built from TRBV30 and TRBJ1-2; D call uncertain. CDR3 length equals 10 residues. Trimming removed 3 bases from V and 6 bases from J, with 5 bases in between. CDR1 and CDR2 (germline): GTSNPN, SVGIG (reference sequence). This chain's CDR3 is CAWREDGYTF. CDR3 nucleotides: TGTGCCTGGAGAGAGGATGGCTACACCTTC.

This clonotype was counted ten times or more. This chain connects TRBV28 to TRBJ2-7; a weak D match, TRBD1 (6 bases). V was trimmed by 2 bases and J by 4 bases, leaving 15 bases between them. The germline V gene has CDR1 MDHEN and CDR2 SYDVKM. The CDR3 consists of 15 residues. For the CDR3, the DNA is TGTGCCAGCAGTTTACTTGAACAGGGAGCTTACGAGCAGTACTTC. It is translated as CASSLLEQGAYEQYF. The whole variable domain, remainder taken from reference TRBV28 and TRBJ2-7, is DVKVTQSSRYLVKRTGEKVFLECVQDMDHENMFWYRQDPGLGLRLIYFSYDVKMKEKGDIPEGYSVSREKKERFSLILESASTNQTSMYLCASSLLEQGAYEQYFGPGTRLTVT.

The rearrangement links TRBV28 to TRBJ2-6; TRBD2 might be the D (7 bases). V shed 3 bases and J shed 5 bases, with 11 bases lying between them. This CDR3 comprises 15 residues. Germline V CDR1 and CDR2: MDHEN, SYDVKM. The CDR3 bases are TGTGCCAGCAGTTTCAGGGGAGGGTGGGCCAACGTCCTGACTTTC. Translation: CASSFRGGWANVLTF. Supplemented by reference TRBV28 and TRBJ2-6, the full variable domain reads DVKVTQSSRYLVKRTGEKVFLECVQDMDHENMFWYRQDPGLGLRLIYFSYDVKMKEKGDIPEGYSVSREKKERFSLILESASTNQTSMYLCASSFRGGWANVLTFGAGSRLTVL.

The genes are TRBV5-6 and TRBJ1-1; 8 nucleotides match TRBD1. The CDR3 runs to 14 residues. Germline V gene sequence: CDR1 SGHDT, CDR2 YYEEEE. The V gene end was trimmed by 2 bases and the J gene end by 4 bases; junction bases not matched to a gene: 4. CDR3 amino acids: CASSFGQGRTEAFF. DNA for the CDR3: TGTGCCAGCAGCTTTGGACAGGGCCGCACTGAAGCTTTCTTT. Looking up the rest from reference TRBV5-6 and TRBJ1-1 gives the full variable domain: DAGVTQSPTHLIKTRGQQVTLRCSPKSGHDTVSWYQQALGQGPQFIFQYYEEEERQRGNFPDRFSGHQFPNYSSELNVNALLLGDSALYLCASSFGQGRTEAFFGQGTRLTVV.

This clonotype was counted only a few times. The chain links TRBV20-1 to TRBJ1-2; D is ambiguous. Deletions cut 8 bases from V and 2 bases from J, with 15 bases between. Germline CDR1 is DFQATT and CDR2 is SNEGSKA (reference sequence). The length of the CDR3 is 13 residues. CDR3 DNA sequence: TGCAGTCCACCCCCAGCCTTCAACTATGGCTACACCTTC. Translation gives CSPPPAFNYGYTF.